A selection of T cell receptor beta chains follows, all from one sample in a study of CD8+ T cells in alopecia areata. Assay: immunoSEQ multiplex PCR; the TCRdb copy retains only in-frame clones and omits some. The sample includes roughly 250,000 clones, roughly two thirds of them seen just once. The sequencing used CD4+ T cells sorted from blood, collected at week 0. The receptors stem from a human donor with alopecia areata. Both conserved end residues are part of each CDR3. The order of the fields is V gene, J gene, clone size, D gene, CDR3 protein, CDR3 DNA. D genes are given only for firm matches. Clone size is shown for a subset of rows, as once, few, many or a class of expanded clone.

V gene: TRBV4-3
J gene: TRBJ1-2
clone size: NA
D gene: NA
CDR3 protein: CASSQDPGDGYTF
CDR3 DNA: TGCGCCAGCAGCCAAGATCCGGGGGATGGCTACACCTTC

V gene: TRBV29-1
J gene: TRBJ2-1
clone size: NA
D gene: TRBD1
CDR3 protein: CSAISPGQGGNEQFF
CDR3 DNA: TGCAGCGCTATCAGCCCGGGACAGGGGGGCAATGAGCAGTTCTTC

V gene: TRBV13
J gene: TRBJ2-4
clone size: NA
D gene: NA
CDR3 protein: CASSFGGLKNIQYF
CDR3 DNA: TGTGCCAGCAGCTTTGGGGGGCTCAAAAACATTCAGTACTTC

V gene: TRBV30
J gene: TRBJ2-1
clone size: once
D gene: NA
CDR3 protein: CAWTQGGTEQFF
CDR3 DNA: TGTGCCTGGACCCAGGGGGGGACTGAGCAGTTCTTC

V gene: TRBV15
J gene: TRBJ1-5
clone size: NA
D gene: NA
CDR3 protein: CATSREGGFGNQPQHF
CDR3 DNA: TGTGCCACCAGCAGGGAAGGGGGGTTCGGCAATCAGCCCCAGCATTTT

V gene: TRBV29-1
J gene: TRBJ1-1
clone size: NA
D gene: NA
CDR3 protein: CSVGGYTEAFF
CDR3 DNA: TGCAGCGTTGGGGGGTACACTGAAGCTTTCTTT

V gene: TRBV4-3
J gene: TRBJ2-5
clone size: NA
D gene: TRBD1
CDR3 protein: CASSQPTGGAERTQYF
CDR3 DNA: TGCGCCAGCAGCCAACCTACAGGGGGCGCGGAGAGGACCCAGTACTTC

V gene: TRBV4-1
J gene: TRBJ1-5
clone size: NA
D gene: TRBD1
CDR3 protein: CASSQGQGVGNQPQHF
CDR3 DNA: TGCGCCAGCAGCCAAGGACAGGGGGTAGGCAATCAGCCCCAGCATTTT

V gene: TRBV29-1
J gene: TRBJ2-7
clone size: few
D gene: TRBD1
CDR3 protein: CSVARGRDSYEQYF
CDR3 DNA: TGCAGCGTTGCCAGGGGGCGAGATTCCTACGAGCAGTACTTC

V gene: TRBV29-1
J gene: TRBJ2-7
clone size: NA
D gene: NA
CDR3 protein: CSVAEGSRTGEQYF
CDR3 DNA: TGCAGCGTGGCTGAGGGGTCTCGAACGGGGGAGCAGTACTTC

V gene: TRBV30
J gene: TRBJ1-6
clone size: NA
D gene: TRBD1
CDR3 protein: CAWNGQGNSPLHF
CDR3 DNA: TGTGCCTGGAATGGACAGGGGAATTCACCCCTCCACTTT

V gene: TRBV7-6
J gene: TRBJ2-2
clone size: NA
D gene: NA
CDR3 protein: CASSLETGANTGELFF
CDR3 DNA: TGTGCCAGCAGCTTAGAGACTGGGGCGAACACCGGGGAGCTGTTTTTT

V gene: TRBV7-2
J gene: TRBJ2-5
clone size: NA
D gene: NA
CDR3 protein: CASSLAVSPAETQYF
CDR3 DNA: TGTGCCAGCAGCCTTGCGGTCTCGCCGGCGGAGACCCAGTACTTC

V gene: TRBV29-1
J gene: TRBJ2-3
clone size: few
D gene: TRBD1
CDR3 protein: CSVDPGQGAGTQYF
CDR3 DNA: TGCAGCGTAGATCCGGGACAGGGGGCTGGTACGCAGTATTTT

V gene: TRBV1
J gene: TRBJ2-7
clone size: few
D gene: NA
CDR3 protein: CTSSLQDPIPYEQYF
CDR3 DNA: TGCACCAGCAGCCTCCAGGATCCTATTCCCTACGAGCAGTACTTC

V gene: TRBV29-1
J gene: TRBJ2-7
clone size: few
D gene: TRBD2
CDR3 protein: CSVTGGRFSYEQYF
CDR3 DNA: TGCAGCGTTACGGGGGGGCGCTTCTCCTACGAGCAGTACTTC

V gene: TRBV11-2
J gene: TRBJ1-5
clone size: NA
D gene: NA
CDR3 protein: CASSGTTSNQPQHF
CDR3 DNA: TGTGCCAGCAGCGGGACGACAAGCAATCAGCCCCAGCATTTT

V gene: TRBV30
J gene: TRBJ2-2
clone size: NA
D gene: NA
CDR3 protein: CAWSRGGIDTGELFF
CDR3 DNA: TGTGCCTGGAGTAGAGGGGGTATTGACACCGGGGAGCTGTTTTTT

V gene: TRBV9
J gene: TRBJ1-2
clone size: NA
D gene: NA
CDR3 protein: CASSPKWGSNYGYTF
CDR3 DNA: TGTGCCAGCAGCCCTAAGTGGGGATCTAACTATGGCTACACCTTC

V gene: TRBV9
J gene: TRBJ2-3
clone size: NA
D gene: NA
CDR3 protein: CASSVRGGGDTQYF
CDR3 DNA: TGTGCCAGCAGCGTGCGGGGAGGGGGCGATACGCAGTATTTT

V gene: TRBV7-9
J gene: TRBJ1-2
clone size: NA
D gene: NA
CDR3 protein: CASSRGQNYGYTF
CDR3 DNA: TGTGCCAGCAGCCGCGGACAAAACTATGGCTACACCTTC

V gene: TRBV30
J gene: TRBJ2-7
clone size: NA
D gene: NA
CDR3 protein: CAWEIPLGSYEQYF
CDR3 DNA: TGTGCCTGGGAGATCCCTCTGGGTTCCTACGAGCAGTACTTC

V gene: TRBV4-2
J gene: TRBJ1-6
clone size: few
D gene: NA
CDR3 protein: CASSQAADGGPSPLHF
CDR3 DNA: TGTGCCAGCAGCCAAGCCGCTGATGGGGGTCCTTCACCCCTCCACTTT

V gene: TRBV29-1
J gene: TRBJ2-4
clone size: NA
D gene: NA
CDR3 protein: CSVAPGAMGAKNIQYF
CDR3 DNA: TGCAGCGTTGCCCCAGGTGCGATGGGAGCCAAAAACATTCAGTACTTC

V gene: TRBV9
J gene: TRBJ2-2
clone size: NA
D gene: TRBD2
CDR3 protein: CASSAGLNTGELFF
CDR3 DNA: TGTGCCAGCAGCGCGGGACTAAACACCGGGGAGCTGTTTTTT

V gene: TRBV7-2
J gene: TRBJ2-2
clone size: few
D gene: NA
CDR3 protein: CASSSAGGELFF
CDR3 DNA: TGTGCCAGCAGCTCTGCAGGAGGGGAGCTGTTTTTT

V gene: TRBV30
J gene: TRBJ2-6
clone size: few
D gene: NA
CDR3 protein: CAWSPPGGANVLTF
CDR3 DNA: TGTGCCTGGAGTCCCCCCGGTGGGGCCAACGTCCTGACTTTC

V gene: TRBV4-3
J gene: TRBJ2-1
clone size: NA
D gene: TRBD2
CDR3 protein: CASSATWTSGGASEQFF
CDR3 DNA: TGCGCCAGCAGCGCCACTTGGACTAGCGGGGGGGCAAGTGAGCAGTTCTTC

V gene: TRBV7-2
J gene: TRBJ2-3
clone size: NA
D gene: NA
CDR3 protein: CASSLGPPGGSTDTQYF
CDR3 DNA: TGTGCCAGCAGCTTAGGCCCTCCTGGGGGCAGCACAGATACGCAGTATTTT

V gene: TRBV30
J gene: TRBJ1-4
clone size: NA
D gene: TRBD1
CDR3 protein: CAWSVKGANEKLFF
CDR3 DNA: TGTGCCTGGAGTGTAAAGGGGGCGAATGAAAAACTGTTTTTT

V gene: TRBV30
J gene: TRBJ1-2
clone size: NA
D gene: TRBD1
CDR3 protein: CAWNPTGGASYGYTF
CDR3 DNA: TGTGCCTGGAACCCCACAGGGGGCGCAAGCTATGGCTACACCTTC

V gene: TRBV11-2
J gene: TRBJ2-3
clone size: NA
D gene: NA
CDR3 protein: CASSPTSYSDTQYF
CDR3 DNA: TGTGCCAGCAGCCCCACTAGTTACTCAGATACGCAGTATTTT

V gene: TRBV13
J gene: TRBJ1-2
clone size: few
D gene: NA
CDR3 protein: CASSLGPQPYGYTF
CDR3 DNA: TGTGCCAGCAGCTTAGGGCCACAACCATATGGCTACACCTTC

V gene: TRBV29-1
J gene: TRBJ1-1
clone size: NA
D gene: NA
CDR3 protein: CSASAMGHKNTEAFF
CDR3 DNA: TGCAGCGCCTCAGCTATGGGACACAAGAACACTGAAGCTTTCTTT

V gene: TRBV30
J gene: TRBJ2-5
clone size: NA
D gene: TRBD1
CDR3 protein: CAWSVGQYNQETQYF
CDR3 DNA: TGTGCCTGGAGTGTGGGACAGTACAACCAAGAGACCCAGTACTTC

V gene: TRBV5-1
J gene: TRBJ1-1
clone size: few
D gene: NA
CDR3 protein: CASSPDWVSNTEAFF
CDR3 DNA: TGCGCCAGCAGCCCGGACTGGGTGTCGAACACTGAAGCTTTCTTT

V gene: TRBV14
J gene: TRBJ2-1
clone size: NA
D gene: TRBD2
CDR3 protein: CATQTSGGNEQFF
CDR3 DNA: TGTGCCACCCAGACTAGCGGGGGCAATGAGCAGTTCTTC

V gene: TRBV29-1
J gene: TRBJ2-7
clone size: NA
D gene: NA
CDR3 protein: CSVGQLSYEQYF
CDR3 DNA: TGCAGCGTTGGACAGTTATCCTACGAGCAGTACTTC

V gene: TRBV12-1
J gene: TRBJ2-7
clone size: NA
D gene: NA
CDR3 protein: CASSLGQGRYF
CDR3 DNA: TGTGCCAGCAGCTTGGGACAGGGGAGGTACTTC

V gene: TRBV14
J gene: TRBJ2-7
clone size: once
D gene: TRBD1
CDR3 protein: CASSPDRVVEQYF
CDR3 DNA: TGTGCCAGCAGCCCGGACAGGGTGGTCGAGCAGTACTTC

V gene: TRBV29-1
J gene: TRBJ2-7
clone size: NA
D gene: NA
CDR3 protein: CSASLGGPYEQYF
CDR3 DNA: TGCAGCGCCTCCCTGGGGGGCCCCTACGAGCAGTACTTC

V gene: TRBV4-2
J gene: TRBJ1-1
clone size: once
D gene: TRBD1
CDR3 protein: CASSQEQGAVTEAFF
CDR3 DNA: TGTGCCAGCAGCCAAGAACAGGGGGCCGTCACTGAAGCTTTCTTT

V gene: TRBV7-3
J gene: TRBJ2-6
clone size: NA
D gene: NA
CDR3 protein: CASSFWSGANVLTF
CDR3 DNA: TGTGCCAGCAGCTTTTGGTCTGGGGCCAACGTCCTGACTTTC